The entry below describes one T cell receptor beta chain. Grouping used clinical history reported by participants in a survey and questionnaire. Between the trimmed V and J ends, which lost 6 bases and 1 base, there was a span of 12 bases. The germline V gene encodes CDR1 MNHEY and CDR2 SVGAGI. This CDR3 is built from 15 residues. Clones were read by immunoSEQ multiplex PCR, and TCRdb kept only the in-frame ones, dropping some. The sample includes fewer than 250,000 clones, over 80% of them seen just once. The sample comes from a study of blood T cell repertoires in COVID-19. Study-level background: Sample material is recorded as cDNA or gDNA derived from T cells, B-cell-depleted T cells, or PBMCs.

Sequencing was done on a sample of PBMCs or T cells enriched from blood (not recorded which). This receptor was taken from a woman aged 30 to 39 with acute COVID-19. The chain uses TRBV6-5 and TRBJ2-2, with D possibly being TRBD1 (6 bases). CDR3 in amino acids: CASSEDSLNTGELFF. The CDR3 nucleotides are TGTGCCAGCAGCGAGGACAGCCTGAACACCGGGGAGCTGTTTTTT.